This T cell receptor beta chain emerged from a study of human thymus T cells. Data came from immunoSEQ multiplex PCR; TCRdb stores just in-frame clones and leaves some out. The table lists 55,000 to 70,000 clones, approximately 95% of them singletons. Germline-derived CDR1 and CDR2 are SGHRS and YFSETQ. The CDR3 consists of 15 residues. Trimming removed 1 base at V and 2 bases at J, with 13 bases between. The chain carries TRBV5-1 and TRBJ2-7; D may correspond to TRBD1 or TRBD2 (6 bases each). This receptor was identified in a boy less than two years old with a congenital heart defect but otherwise immunologically healthy. Material: blood. This chain's CDR3 is CASSLRTGAPYEQYF. The CDR3 region has the DNA TGCGCCAGCAGCTTGAGGACGGGGGCGCCCTACGAGCAGTACTTC.